This T cell receptor (beta chain) was identified in a study of response to subunit inactivated influenza vaccine. Points from the study as a whole: The authors put forward the suggestion that each seasonal influenza vaccination may bring in only a limited number of new T cells.

A single record per CDR3 protein comes from TCRdb applying MiXCR to the RT-PCR reads. The sample has over 400,000 distinct CDR3 sequences, approximately 12% seen once; the top ten hold over 10%. This clonotype was detected a few times. The antigen is not known. The CDR3 contains 14 residues. The germline CDR1 and CDR2 sequences are MNHEY and SMNVEV (reference sequence). The V end was cut by 8 bases, the J end by 3 bases, with 13 bases between. The chain links TRBV27 to TRBJ2-2; D is uncertain. This sample comprised PBMCs from blood, obtained 40 to 50 days after vaccination. This TCR derives from a man between 45 and 60 years old who received an inactivated influenza vaccine. The CDR3 is CASGIVMDTGELFF. CDR3 DNA sequence: TGTGCCAGCGGGATTGTAATGGACACCGGGGAGCTGTTTTTT.